These T cell receptor beta chains were read from a single sample in a study of glioma-infiltrating T cells after dendritic cell vaccination. TCRdb's copy holds only in-frame clones and misses some; the assay was immunoSEQ multiplex PCR. The table shows roughly 100,000 clones, with 90% occurring only once. The starting material was blood, obtained after dendritic cell vaccination. The receptors derive from a human donor with glioblastoma. The conserved cysteine and the conserved F or W are not part of the CDR3 here. Each record gives: D gene, clone size, V gene, J gene, CDR3 protein. A D gene is named only where the DNA matches it firmly. Size tells how often a clone was seen (once, few, many) or the class of an expanded clone, and some rows leave it out.

>NA|NA|TRBV6-1|TRBJ1-1
ASSAIAGNTEAF
>TRBD1|NA|TRBV2|TRBJ2-2
ASSEALRGRGELF
>TRBD1|NA|TRBV6-6|TRBJ2-2
ASSPGTGYSGELF
>TRBD1|few|TRBV10-3|TRBJ1-3
AISGQDQGTGNTIY
>NA|NA|TRBV6-5|TRBJ2-3
ASSYSRDTQY
>NA|NA|TRBV6-5|NA
ASSYDWSSYEQY
>NA|NA|TRBV10-3|TRBJ2-7
AISESSRSYEQY
>TRBD1|few|TRBV4-1|TRBJ1-3
ASSQVGQGFPGNTIY
>TRBD1|NA|TRBV6-1|TRBJ2-5
AGRQGQETQY
>NA|NA|TRBV4-1|TRBJ1-2
ASSQDIQGPNYGYT
>TRBD1|NA|TRBV11-3|TRBJ2-3
ASSLRLGDRGTDTQY
>NA|NA|TRBV29-1|TRBJ1-2
SGGVGGGLGYT
>TRBD1|NA|TRBV5-1|TRBJ1-1
ASSLSGTGNTEAF
>TRBD2|NA|TRBV29-1|TRBJ2-1
SVWEAGDEQF
>NA|NA|TRBV10-3|TRBJ2-1
AISADGDEQF
>TRBD1|NA|TRBV19|TRBJ1-2
ASSTVTDRVYGYT
>NA|NA|TRBV5-1|TRBJ1-4
ASSRDTVEKLF
>NA|NA|TRBV29-1|TRBJ2-1
SVAGRGNEQF
>TRBD1|once|TRBV18|TRBJ1-2
ASSRQGAQGGYT
>TRBD1|NA|TRBV11-2|TRBJ2-7
ASSLGQGGEQY
>NA|NA|TRBV7-9|TRBJ2-1
ASSPASGDEQF
>TRBD2|NA|TRBV7-2|TRBJ2-1
ASRGAGNYNEQF
>NA|NA|TRBV11-3|TRBJ1-1
ASKGVNTEAF
>TRBD1|NA|TRBV5-1|TRBJ1-1
ASSLEGQGNTEAF
>NA|NA|TRBV9|TRBJ2-2
ASSVADSLNTGELF
>NA|NA|TRBV7-8|TRBJ2-4
ASSFGHPLAKNIQY
>NA|NA|TRBV5-1|TRBJ2-3
ASSLAWAGSSADTQY
>NA|NA|TRBV5-5|TRBJ2-2
ASSQQGGTGELF